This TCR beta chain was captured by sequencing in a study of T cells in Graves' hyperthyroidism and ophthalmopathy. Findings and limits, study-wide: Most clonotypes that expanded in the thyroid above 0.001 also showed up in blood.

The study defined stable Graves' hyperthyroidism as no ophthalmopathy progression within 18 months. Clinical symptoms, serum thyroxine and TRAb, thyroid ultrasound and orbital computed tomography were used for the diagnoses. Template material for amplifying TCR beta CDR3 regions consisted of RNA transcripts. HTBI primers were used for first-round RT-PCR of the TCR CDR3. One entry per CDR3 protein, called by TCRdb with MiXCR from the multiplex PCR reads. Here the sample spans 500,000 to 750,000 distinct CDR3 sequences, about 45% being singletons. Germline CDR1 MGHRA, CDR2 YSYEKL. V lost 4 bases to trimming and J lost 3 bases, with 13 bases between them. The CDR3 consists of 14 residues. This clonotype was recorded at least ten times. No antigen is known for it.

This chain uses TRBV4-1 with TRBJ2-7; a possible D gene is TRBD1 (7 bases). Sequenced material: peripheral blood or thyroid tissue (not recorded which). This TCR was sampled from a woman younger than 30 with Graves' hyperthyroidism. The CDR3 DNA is TGCGCCAGCAGCCCGACCAGGGGGGTCTACGAGCAGTACTTC. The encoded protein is CASSPTRGVYEQYF.